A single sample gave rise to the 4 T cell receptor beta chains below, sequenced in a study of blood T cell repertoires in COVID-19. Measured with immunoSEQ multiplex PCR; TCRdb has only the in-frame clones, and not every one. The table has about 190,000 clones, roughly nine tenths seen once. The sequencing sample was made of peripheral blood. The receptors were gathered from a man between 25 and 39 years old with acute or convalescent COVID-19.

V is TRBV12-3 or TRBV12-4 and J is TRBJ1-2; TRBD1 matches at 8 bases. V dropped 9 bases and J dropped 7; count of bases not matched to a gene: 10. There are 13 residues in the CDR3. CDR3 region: CASQGTGRSGYTF. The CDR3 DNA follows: TGTGCCAGTCAAGGGACAGGAAGAAGTGGCTACACCTTC.

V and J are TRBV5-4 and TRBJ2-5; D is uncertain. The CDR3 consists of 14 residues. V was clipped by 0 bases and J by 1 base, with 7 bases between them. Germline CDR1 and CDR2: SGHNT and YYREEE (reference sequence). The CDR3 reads CASSLVSGQETQYF. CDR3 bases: TGTGCCAGCAGCTTGGTATCAGGCCAAGAGACCCAGTACTTC.

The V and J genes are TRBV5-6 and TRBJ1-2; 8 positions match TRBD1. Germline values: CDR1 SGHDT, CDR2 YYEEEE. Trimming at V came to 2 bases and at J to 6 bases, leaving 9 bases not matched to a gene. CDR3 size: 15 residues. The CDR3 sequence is CASSFSLDRGDGYTF. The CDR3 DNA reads TGTGCCAGCAGCTTTTCCCTCGACAGGGGTGATGGCTACACCTTC.

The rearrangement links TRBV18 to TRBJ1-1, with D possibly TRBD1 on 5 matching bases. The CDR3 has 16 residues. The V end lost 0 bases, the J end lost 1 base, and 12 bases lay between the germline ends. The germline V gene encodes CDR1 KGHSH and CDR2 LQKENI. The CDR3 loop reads CASSPPGGVRNTEAFF. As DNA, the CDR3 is TGTGCCAGCTCACCACCGGGAGGGGTGCGGAACACTGAAGCTTTCTTT. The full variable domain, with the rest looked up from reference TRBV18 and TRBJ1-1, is NAGVMQNPRHLVRRRGQEARLRCSPMKGHSHVYWYRQLPEEGLKFMVYLQKENIIDESGMPKERFSAEFPKEGPSILRIQQVVRGDSAAYFCASSPPGGVRNTEAFFGQGTRLTVV.